This T cell receptor (beta chain) was identified in a study of T cells in narcolepsy. Study in general: Donors had narcolepsy type 1 or type 2, or were healthy controls.

Profiled with immunoSEQ multiplex PCR; TCRdb holds only in-frame clones, not every one. The sample contains roughly 35,000 clones, about 85% of which appear only once. The V end was cut by 1 base, the J end by 12 bases, with 10 bases between. The V gene's germline CDR1 is SGHTA and CDR2 FQGNSA. There are 12 residues in the CDR3. This sequence joins TRBV7-2 and TRBJ2-1, with D unclear. Input material: CD45RA- memory CD4+ T cells from PBMCs. The source is a human donor with narcolepsy. The CDR3, as DNA: TGTGCCAGCAGCTTAGGAGAGGCGACGCAGTTCTTC. Translation: CASSLGEATQFF.